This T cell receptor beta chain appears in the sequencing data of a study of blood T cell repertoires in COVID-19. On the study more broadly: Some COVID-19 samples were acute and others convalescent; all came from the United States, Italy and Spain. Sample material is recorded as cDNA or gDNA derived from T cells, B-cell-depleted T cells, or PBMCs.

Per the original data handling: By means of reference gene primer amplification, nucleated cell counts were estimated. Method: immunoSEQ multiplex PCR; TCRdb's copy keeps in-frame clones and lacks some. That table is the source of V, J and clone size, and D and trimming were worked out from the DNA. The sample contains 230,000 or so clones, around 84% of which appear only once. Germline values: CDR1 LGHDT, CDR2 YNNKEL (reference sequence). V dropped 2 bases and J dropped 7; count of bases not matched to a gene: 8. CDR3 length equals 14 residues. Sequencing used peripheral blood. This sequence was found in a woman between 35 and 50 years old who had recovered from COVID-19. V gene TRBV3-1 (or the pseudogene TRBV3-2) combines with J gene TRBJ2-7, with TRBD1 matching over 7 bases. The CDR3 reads CASSQNRGPQEQYF. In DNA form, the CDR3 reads TGTGCCAGCAGCCAAAACAGGGGACCGCAGGAGCAGTACTTC.